Listed below are T cell receptor beta chains from one sample, sequenced in a study of PD-L1 blockade in urothelial cancer. Repertoires were generated with immunoSEQ multiplex PCR, while TCRdb's copy carries only in-frame clones and drops some. This sample has about 84,000 clones, with 90% found just once. The sequencing here drew on PBMCs, taken around atezolizumab (anti-PD-L1) treatment. The source of these receptors is a man in his sixties with urothelial cancer. Each CDR3 is given with its conserved first and last residue. Each record gives: D gene, clone size, J gene, V gene, CDR3 DNA, CDR3 protein. D genes are given only for firm matches. Clone size is stated in some rows and not others, as once, few, many or a class when expanded.

TRBD2 . TRBJ2-3 TRBV6-1 TGTGCCAGCAGTGTCGGGACTAGCGGGGGGGCTTTAGGCACAGATACGCAGTATTTT CASSVGTSGGALGTDTQYF
TRBD2 once TRBJ2-5 TRBV27 TGTGCCAGCACCTCACTAGCGGGTTGGATGAGACAAGAGACCCAGTACTTC CASTSLAGWMRQETQYF
. . TRBJ2-7 TRBV28 TGTGCCAGCAGCCTCCTAGCCTACGAGCAGTACTTC CASSLLAYEQYF
. . TRBJ1-1 TRBV7-9 TGTGCCAGCATCCCTGGGACACAGAACACTGAAGCTTTCTTT CASIPGTQNTEAFF
TRBD1 . TRBJ1-4 TRBV7-9 TGTGCCAGCAGCCGTACCGGGACAGGGGTTGAAAAACTGTTTTTT CASSRTGTGVEKLFF
. once TRBJ1-5 TRBV11-2 TGTGCCAGCAGCTTAGGCACAGGAACCCTTCAGCCCCAGCATTTT CASSLGTGTLQPQHF
TRBD2 . TRBJ2-2 TRBV28 TGTGCCAGCGTTGCCCGCCAGGGCAAAGCGGGATGGACCGGGGAGCTGTTTTTT CASVARQGKAGWTGELFF
TRBD2 . TRBJ2-7 TRBV28 TGTGCCAGCAGCCCATTAACTAGCGGGAGGGCCGACGAGCAGTACTTC CASSPLTSGRADEQYF
. . TRBJ1-5 TRBV4-1 TGCGCCAGCAGCCAAGCGGTCGGGGATCAGCCCCAGCATTTT CASSQAVGDQPQHF
. . TRBJ1-3 TRBV7-6 TGTGCCAGCAGCCCCCCCCAAGTTGACAGGAACAGCTCTGGAAACACCATATATTTT CASSPPQVDRNSSGNTIYF
. few TRBJ1-2 TRBV7-2 TGTGCCAGCAGCTTGGAGGTCTATGGCTACACCTTC CASSLEVYGYTF
. . TRBJ1-6 TRBV10-3 TGTGCCATCAGTGAAAGGGACACCGACTATAATTCACCCCTCCACTTT CAISERDTDYNSPLHF
. . TRBJ1-5 TRBV7-8 TGTGCCAGCAGCTTAGGGGGAGAGGGTCTCCGTCAGCCCCAGCATTTT CASSLGGEGLRQPQHF
. . TRBJ2-7 TRBV5-1 TGCGCCAGCAGCTTACAGGGAAAAGCGGAACGGAAGCAGTACTTC CASSLQGKAERKQYF
. . TRBJ2-2 TRBV7-8 TGTGCCAGCAGCTTAGCGGGACAAACCACCGGGGAGCTGTTTTTT CASSLAGQTTGELFF
. . TRBJ2-2 TRBV6-6 TGTGCCAGCAGTTACTCGCAGGGTTGGACCGGGGAGCTGTTTTTT CASSYSQGWTGELFF
TRBD2 . TRBJ2-3 TRBV18 TGTGCCAGCTCACTCGGGAGGGGAACCGATACGCAGTATTTT CASSLGRGTDTQYF
. . TRBJ2-3 TRBV6-5 TGTGCCAGCACGAGCGTGGGTACGCAGTATTTT CASTSVGTQYF